This T cell receptor (beta chain) was sequenced for a study of blood T cell repertoires in COVID-19. Original handling: Cell counts per sample came from amplifying reference gene primers. Data came from immunoSEQ multiplex PCR; TCRdb stores just in-frame clones and leaves some out. For V, J and clone size, that table is used; D and trimming come from the DNA. Among around 200,000 clones listed, approximately 87% were seen once. The sequence was collected from a woman younger than 30 who had recovered from COVID-19. The material sequenced was peripheral blood.

DNA of the CDR3: TGTGCCAGCTCACCTACTAGCGGGAGAAGAGATACGCAGTATTTT. Translating it yields CASSPTSGRRDTQYF. This rearrangement joins TRBV18 to TRBJ2-3; TRBD2 agrees at 11 bases. CDR1 and CDR2 from the germline V gene are KGHSH and LQKENI. This CDR3 comprises 15 residues. V trimming: 3 bases; J trimming: 5 bases; junction bases outside the gene matches: 4.